These 15 T cell receptor beta chains were sequenced from one sample in a study of T cells expressing NK-cell markers. After re-calling the 5' RACE reads, TCRdb lists one entry per CDR3 protein, DNA absent. Listed are 550,000 to 600,000 distinct CDR3 sequences; 3% to 4.5% falls within the top ten. Sequencing was done on a sample of blood T cells: a sorted CD56 or NKG2C T cell subset, CD4+ or CD8+ T cells, or bulk PBMC T cells (not recorded which). The receptors come from a young man in good health.

The chain couples TRBV6-1 to TRBJ1-4; no DNA is available, so the TRBD1 call from TCRdb remains unchecked. CDR3 length: 15 amino acids. CDR1 is MNHNS and CDR2 is SASEGT in the germline V gene. The CDR3 here is CASSPQGQGGEKLFF.

This rearrangement joins TRBV27 to TRBJ1-1; TCRdb gives TRBD1 as the D gene, but with no DNA this cannot be confirmed. Germline V CDR1 and CDR2: MNHEY, SMNVEV (reference sequence). The CDR3 totals 14 residues. The CDR3 here is CASITGGGNTEAFF.

V is TRBV5-1 and J is TRBJ2-3; no DNA is available, so the TRBD1 call from TCRdb remains unchecked. This CDR3 comprises 17 residues. Germline V gene sequence: CDR1 SGHRS, CDR2 YFSETQ. The CDR3 spells CASSLLPGELQVDTQYF. Full variable domain (remainder filled in from reference TRBV5-1 and TRBJ2-3): KAGVTQTPRYLIKTRGQQVTLSCSPISGHRSVSWYQQTPGQGLQFLFEYFSETQRNKGNFPGRFSGRQFSNSRSEMNVSTLELGDSALYLCASSLLPGELQVDTQYFGPGTRLTVL.

This chain links TRBV5-1 with TRBJ2-2. The germline gives CDR1 SGHRS, CDR2 YFSETQ. The CDR3 runs 13 residues. CDR3 region: CASSQDETGELFF.

The V and J genes are TRBV10-3 and TRBJ1-2; absent DNA, TCRdb's TRBD1 call cannot be checked. The germline gives CDR1 ENHRY, CDR2 SYGVKD. This CDR3 region has 13 residues. CDR3 protein: CAISRDSNYGYTF.

The chain carries TRBV7-2 and TRBJ2-4; TCRdb picks TRBD2, but there is no DNA to check that call. This CDR3 contains 18 residues. The germline V gene encodes CDR1 SGHTA and CDR2 FQGNSA. The CDR3 spells CASSTSMGGRGAKNIQYF. The whole variable domain, remainder taken from reference TRBV7-2 and TRBJ2-4, is GAGVSQSPSNKVTEKGKDVELRCDPISGHTALYWYRQSLGQGLEFLIYFQGNSAPDKSGLPSDRFSAERTGGSVSTLTIQRTQQEDSAVYLCASSTSMGGRGAKNIQYFGAGTRLSVL.

The chain couples TRBV6-2 or TRBV6-3 to TRBJ2-7; the D call of TRBD2 rests on TCRdb alone, since no DNA is present to check it. CDR1 and CDR2 from the germline V gene are MNHEY and SVGEGT. The CDR3 is 15 residues long. Here the CDR3 reads CASSYRSGKPYEQYF.

This chain joins TRBV28 and TRBJ2-1; TCRdb selects TRBD1, and the lack of DNA leaves this call unchecked. CDR1 is MDHEN and CDR2 is SYDVKM in the germline V gene. The CDR3 runs to 15 residues. The CDR3 here is CATRGTGAPYNEQFF. The full variable domain, its missing parts supplied by reference TRBV28 and TRBJ2-1, is DVKVTQSSRYLVKRTGEKVFLECVQDMDHENMFWYRQDPGLGLRLIYFSYDVKMKEKGDIPEGYSVSREKKERFSLILESASTNQTSMYLCATRGTGAPYNEQFFGPGTRLTVL.

CDR3 loop: CASTLEGQGTDTQYF. The V and J genes are TRBV6-2 or TRBV6-3 and TRBJ2-3; TCRdb lists TRBD1, though no DNA is available to test this call. This CDR3 region has 15 residues. Germline lookup yields CDR1 MNHEY and CDR2 SVGEGT.

The chain has TRBV29-1 and TRBJ2-1; absent DNA, TCRdb's TRBD1 call cannot be checked. Germline CDR1 reads SQVTM; CDR2 reads ANQGSEA. This CDR3 has 13 residues. The CDR3 spells CSAFTLRDNEQFF.

This rearrangement joins TRBV11-2 to TRBJ2-3. CDR3 length: 13 amino acids. Germline V gives CDR1 SGHAT, CDR2 FQNNGV. CDR3: CASSSARSDTQYF.

V and J are TRBV4-2 and TRBJ2-5; checking the TCRdb D call of TRBD1 is not possible without DNA. The CDR3 loop spans 17 amino acids. Germline assignment: CDR1 LGHNA and CDR2 YNFKEQ. The CDR3 reads CASSQDLGGRGGETQYF.

The V call is TRBV11-2, the J call TRBJ2-4; TCRdb picks TRBD2, but there is no DNA to check that call. The CDR3 runs to 17 residues. In germline, CDR1 is SGHAT, CDR2 FQNNGV. CDR3 protein: CASSPLGLAGSDDIQYF.

This chain's CDR3 is CASSQAPWVRYNEQFF. The chain employs TRBV3-1 and TRBJ2-1. The CDR3 spans 16 residues. The germline gives CDR1 LGHDT, CDR2 YNNKEL (reference sequence).

V usage is TRBV6-1 and J usage is TRBJ2-1; TCRdb's D call, TRBD2, is unchecked because there is no DNA. Germline V gives CDR1 MNHNS, CDR2 SASEGT. The CDR3 length is 15 residues. The CDR3 region is CASSSTSGFYNEQFF.